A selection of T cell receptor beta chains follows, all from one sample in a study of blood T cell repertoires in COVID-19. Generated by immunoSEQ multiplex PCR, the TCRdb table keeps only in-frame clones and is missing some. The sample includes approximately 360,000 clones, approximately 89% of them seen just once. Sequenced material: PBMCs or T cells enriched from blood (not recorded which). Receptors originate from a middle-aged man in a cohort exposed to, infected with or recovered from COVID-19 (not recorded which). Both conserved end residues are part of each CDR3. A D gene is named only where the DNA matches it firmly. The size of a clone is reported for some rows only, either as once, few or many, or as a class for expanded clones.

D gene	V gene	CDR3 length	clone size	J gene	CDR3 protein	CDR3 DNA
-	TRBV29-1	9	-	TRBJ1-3	CSPLNTIYF	TGCAGCCCCCTAAACACCATATATTTT
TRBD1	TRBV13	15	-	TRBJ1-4	CASSSGDRFNEKLFF	TGTGCCAGCAGCTCGGGGGACAGATTTAATGAAAAACTGTTTTTT
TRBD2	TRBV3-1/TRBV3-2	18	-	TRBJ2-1	CASSPYSPGLVGYNEQFF	TGTGCCAGCAGCCCCTATTCCCCGGGACTAGTGGGATACAATGAGCAGTTCTTC
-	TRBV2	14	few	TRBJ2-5	CASCPTVAKGGQYF	TGTGCCAGCTGTCCGACAGTCGCCAAAGGGGGCCAGTACTTC
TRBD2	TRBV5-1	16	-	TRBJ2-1	CASSPGGAGTYNEQFF	TGCGCCAGCAGCCCCGGGGGGGCCGGAACCTACAATGAGCAGTTCTTC
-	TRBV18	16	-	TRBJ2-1	CASSPPSGAEGNEQFF	TGTGCCAGCTCACCACCTTCTGGGGCGGAGGGCAATGAGCAGTTCTTC
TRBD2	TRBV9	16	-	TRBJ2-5	CASSVGGTSGLETQYF	TGTGCCAGCAGCGTAGGAGGGACTAGCGGGTTAGAGACCCAGTACTTC
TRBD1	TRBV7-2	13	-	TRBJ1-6	CASCSQGNSPLHF	TGTGCCAGCTGTTCACAGGGGAATTCACCCCTCCACTTT
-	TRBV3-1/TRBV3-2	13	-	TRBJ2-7	CASSQEVYYEQYF	TGTGCCAGCAGCCAAGAAGTCTACTACGAGCAGTACTTC
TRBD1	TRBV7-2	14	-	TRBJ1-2	CASSFGTRGMGYTF	TGTGCCAGCAGCTTCGGCACCAGGGGGATGGGCTACACCTTC
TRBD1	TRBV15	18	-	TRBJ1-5	CATSSQDSGTGYNQPQHF	TGTGCCACCAGCAGCCAAGATAGTGGGACAGGATACAATCAGCCCCAGCATTTT
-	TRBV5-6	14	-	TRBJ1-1	CASSLGQWKTEAFF	TGTGCCAGCAGCTTGGGACAGTGGAAGACTGAAGCTTTCTTT
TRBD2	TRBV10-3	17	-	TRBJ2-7	CAISAGTSGRDSYEQYF	TGTGCCATCTCTGCCGGGACTAGCGGGAGAGACTCCTACGAGCAGTACTTC
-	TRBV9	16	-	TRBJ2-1	CASSVDSLAPYNEQFF	TGTGCCAGCAGCGTAGATTCCCTAGCCCCCTACAATGAGCAGTTCTTC
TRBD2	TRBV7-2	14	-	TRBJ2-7	CASSLLRETYEQYF	TGTGCCAGCAGCTTATTGCGGGAGACATACGAGCAGTACTTC
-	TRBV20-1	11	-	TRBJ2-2	CSAPSPGELFF	TGCAGTGCACCTAGCCCCGGGGAGCTGTTTTTT
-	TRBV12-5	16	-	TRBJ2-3	CASGPPQDTNTDTQYF	TGTGCTAGTGGTCCCCCTCAGGACACTAACACAGATACGCAGTATTTT
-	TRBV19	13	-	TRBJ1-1	CASSRAGWTEAFF	TGTGCCAGTAGTAGGGCGGGCTGGACTGAAGCTTTCTTT
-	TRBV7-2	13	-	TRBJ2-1	CASKGGGPREQFF	TGTGCCAGCAAAGGGGGAGGGCCTCGGGAGCAGTTCTTC
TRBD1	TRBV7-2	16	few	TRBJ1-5	CASSLVGTGLNQPQHF	TGTGCCAGCAGCTTAGTCGGGACAGGGCTTAATCAGCCCCAGCATTTT
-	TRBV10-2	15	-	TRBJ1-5	CASNAGINSNQPQHF	TGCGCCAGCAATGCCGGGATCAATAGCAATCAGCCCCAGCATTTT
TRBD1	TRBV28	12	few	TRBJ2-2	CASRDRVRELFF	TGTGCCAGCAGGGACAGGGTTAGGGAGCTGTTTTTT
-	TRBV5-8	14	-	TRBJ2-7	CASSGWPVSYEQYF	TGTGCCAGCAGCGGCTGGCCAGTCTCCTACGAGCAGTACTTC
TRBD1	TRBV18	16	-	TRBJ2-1	CASSRLQGSSYNEQFF	TGTGCCAGCTCACGCCTACAGGGGAGCTCCTACAATGAGCAGTTCTTC
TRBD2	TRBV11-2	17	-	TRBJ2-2	CASSFNLLAGVSGELFF	TGTGCCAGCAGCTTCAATCTACTAGCGGGAGTCAGCGGGGAGCTGTTTTTT
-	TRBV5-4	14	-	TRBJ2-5	CASNQGQALETQYF	TGTGCCAGCAACCAGGGGCAGGCTTTGGAGACCCAGTACTTC
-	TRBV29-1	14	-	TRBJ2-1	CSVEGGRSWNEQFF	TGCAGCGTTGAAGGAGGGAGAAGTTGGAATGAGCAGTTCTTC
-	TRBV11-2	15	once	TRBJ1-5	CASSLDRQINQPQHF	TGTGCCAGCAGCTTAGACAGACAGATCAATCAGCCCCAGCATTTT
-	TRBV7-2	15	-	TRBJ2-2	CASSLSAGAAGELFF	TGTGCCAGCAGCTTAAGTGCTGGGGCAGCCGGGGAGCTGTTTTTT
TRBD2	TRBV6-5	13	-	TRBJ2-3	CASSYSPSGVLHF	TGTGCCAGCAGTTACTCGCCTAGCGGGGTTCTCCATTTT
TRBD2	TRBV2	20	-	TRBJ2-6	CASSGGPGLAGSSGANVLTF	TGTGCCAGCAGCGGAGGTCCGGGACTAGCGGGATCCTCTGGGGCCAACGTCCTGACTTTC
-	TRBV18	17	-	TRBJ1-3	CASSPPMTDWSRNTIYF	TGTGCCAGCTCACCACCCATGACAGACTGGTCAAGAAACACCATATATTTT
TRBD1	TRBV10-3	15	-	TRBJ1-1	CAISAGTGKGTEAFF	TGTGCCATCAGCGCCGGGACAGGGAAGGGCACTGAAGCTTTCTTT
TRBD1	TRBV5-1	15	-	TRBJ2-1	CASSSGQGANNEQFF	TGCGCCAGCAGCTCGGGACAGGGGGCAAACAATGAGCAGTTCTTC
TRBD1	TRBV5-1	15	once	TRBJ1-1	CASSFGTAINTEAFF	TGCGCCAGCAGCTTTGGGACAGCTATCAACACTGAAGCTTTCTTT
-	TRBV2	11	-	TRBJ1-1	CAIQGATEAFF	TGTGCCATACAGGGAGCCACTGAAGCTTTCTTT
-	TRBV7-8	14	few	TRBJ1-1	CASSPRGGNTEAFF	TGTGCCAGCAGCCCCCGGGGGGGCAACACTGAAGCTTTCTTT
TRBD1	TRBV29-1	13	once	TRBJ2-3	CSARDRVPDTQYF	TGCAGCGCCCGGGACAGGGTCCCAGATACGCAGTATTTT
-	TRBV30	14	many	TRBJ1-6	CAWRATGFHSPLHF	TGTGCCTGGAGAGCTACAGGGTTCCATTCACCCCTCCACTTT
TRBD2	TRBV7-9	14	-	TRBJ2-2	CASSLGGSSRELFF	TGTGCCAGCAGCTTGGGAGGGAGTAGCCGGGAGCTGTTTTTT
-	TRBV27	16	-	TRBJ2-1	CASSPLGGGTYNEQFF	TGTGCCAGCAGTCCCCTGGGCGGCGGGACGTACAATGAGCAGTTCTTC
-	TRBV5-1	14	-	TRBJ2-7	CASSLGLSSYEQYF	TGCGCCAGCAGCTTGGGACTCAGCTCCTACGAGCAGTACTTC
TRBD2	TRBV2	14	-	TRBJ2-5	CASSVTPGGETQYF	TGTGCCAGCAGTGTAACTCCGGGGGGAGAGACCCAGTACTTC
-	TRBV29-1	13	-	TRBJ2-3	CSVGRTSTDTQYF	TGCAGCGTTGGGAGGACTAGCACAGATACGCAGTATTTT
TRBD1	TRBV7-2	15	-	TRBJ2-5	CASSLQGASGETQYF	TGTGCCAGCAGCTTACAGGGGGCGTCTGGAGAGACCCAGTACTTC